The 24 T cell receptor beta chains given below trace back to one sample, sequenced in a study of cytomegalovirus exposure and HLA in healthy donors. PCR was performed using 60 Vbeta and 13 Jbeta primers. TCRdb's table, derived via immunoSEQ multiplex PCR, lists solely in-frame clones and lacks some. Among 150,000 to 200,000 clones, about 87% were seen once, and the ten largest hold 1.5% to 2%. The sample comprised PBMCs. These TCRs come from a woman younger than 30 in good health and CMV-seronegative.

The chain couples TRBV7-8 to TRBJ2-5; TRBD2 agrees at 7 bases. This CDR3 spans 13 amino acids. V shed 4 bases and J 5 bases; nucleotides not matched to a gene: 4. Looked up from germline, CDR1 is SGHVS and CDR2 is FQNEAQ. The CDR3 region is CASSSPGRETQYF. The CDR3 DNA is TGTGCCAGCAGCTCTCCCGGGAGGGAGACCCAGTACTTC.

The genes are TRBV5-1 and TRBJ1-1; D perhaps matches TRBD1 (5 bases). This CDR3 has 15 residues. Germline V gene data show CDR1 as SGHRS and CDR2 as YFSETQ. Trimming left V 4 bases short and J 1 base short, with 14 bases between. The CDR3 here is CASSRITGSNTEAFF. The CDR3 bases are TGCGCCAGCAGCCGGATTACAGGTTCGAACACTGAAGCTTTCTTT.

The chain combines TRBV4-3 with TRBJ1-2, with D possibly being TRBD1 (5 bases). V lost 0 bases, J lost 0 bases, and 11 bases lay in between. Germline V gives CDR1 LGHNA, CDR2 YSLEER. The CDR3 loop spans 16 amino acids. CDR3 in amino acids: CASSQDRGFANYGYTF. The CDR3 region has the DNA TGCGCCAGCAGCCAAGATCGGGGGTTCGCTAACTATGGCTACACCTTC.

The chain is built from TRBV19 and TRBJ2-1; TRBD2 aligns across 8 bases. V lost 3 bases, J lost 5 bases, and 6 bases stayed unmatched. The CDR3 runs to 15 residues. Germline V gene sequence: CDR1 LNHDA, CDR2 SQIVND (reference sequence). The CDR3 reads CASSISGAGNNEQFF. Here the CDR3 DNA reads TGTGCCAGTAGTATTAGCGGGGCTGGAAACAATGAGCAGTTCTTC.

The chain is built from TRBV27 and TRBJ1-3; tentatively, D is TRBD1 (6 bases). The CDR3 is 18 residues long. The ends were cut back, 6 bases at V and 1 base at J, with 22 bases in the middle. Germline V lookup: CDR1 MNHEY, CDR2 SMNVEV (reference sequence). CDR3 nucleotides: TGTGCCAGCAGAATGAGGGGGGGCAACCCTAATTCTGGAAACACCATATATTTT. Translation: CASRMRGGNPNSGNTIYF.

This clone turned up a few times. For the CDR3, the DNA is TGTGCCAGCAGTTACCCGGGGGGCTCTGAAGCTTTCTTT. It is translated as CASSYPGGSEAFF. This rearrangement joins TRBV6-5 to TRBJ1-1; tentatively, D is TRBD1 (6 bases). Germline V gives CDR1 MNHEY, CDR2 SVGAGI. Trimming shortened V by 2 bases and J by 6 bases, and 10 bases separated the two germline ends. This CDR3 has 13 residues.

The CDR3, as DNA: TGTGCCAGCCAAAGCGGGCCTAGCACAGATACGCAGTATTTT. Its protein is CASQSGPSTDTQYF. The chain uses TRBV2 and TRBJ2-3, with a tentative D call TRBD2 (6 bases). The CDR3 spans 14 residues. Germline-derived CDR1 and CDR2 are SNHLY and FYNNEI. Trimming pared 8 bases from V and 0 bases from J, leaving 12 bases between.

V and J are TRBV2 and TRBJ1-1; D gene uncertain. Germline V lookup: CDR1 SNHLY, CDR2 FYNNEI. The CDR3 has 14 amino acids. V was cut by 1 base and J by 0 bases, with 6 bases left in between. CDR3 protein: CASSEDQMNTEAFF. The CDR3 nucleotides read TGTGCCAGCAGTGAAGACCAGATGAACACTGAAGCTTTCTTT.

This chain links TRBV30 with TRBJ2-7; 9 bases map to TRBD1. The length of the CDR3 is 12 residues. Germline assignment: CDR1 GTSNPN and CDR2 SVGIG (reference sequence). The V and J ends lost 4 bases and 6 bases, in that order; junction bases with no gene match: 4. In DNA form, the CDR3 reads TGTGCCTGGAAACAGGACAGGGGCGAGCAGTACTTC. This codes for CAWKQDRGEQYF.

The chain is built from TRBV6-1 and TRBJ2-5; the match to TRBD2 covers 9 bases. After removal of 4 bases from V and 6 bases from J, the junction contained 15 bases not matched to a gene. This CDR3 is built from 17 residues. From germline, CDR1 is MNHNS and CDR2 SASEGT. The CDR3 DNA is TGTGCCAGCAGTGGAGAGCCGCGGACTAGCGAGCTGAAGACCCAGTACTTC. This sequence encodes CASSGEPRTSELKTQYF.

This clone was seen just once. DNA of the CDR3: TGTGCCAGCAGCTTAGGGACAGGGAACTACGAGCAGTACTTC. Its protein product is CASSLGTGNYEQYF. This chain links TRBV7-9 with TRBJ2-7; 8 bases line up with TRBD1. V dropped 1 base and J dropped 3; count of bases not matched to a gene: 2. CDR3 size: 14 residues. CDR1 SEHNR and CDR2 FQNEAQ come from the germline V gene (reference sequence).

For this clone: Sequence at one end of the junction differs from germline and may be a read error. The chain couples TRBV2 to TRBJ1-5, with D tentatively TRBD1 (5 bases). CDR1 is SNHLY, CDR2 FYNNEI, per germline. The CDR3 consists of 13 residues. CDR3 DNA: TGTGCAAGCAGGCGGGGGAGCAATCAGCCCCAGCATTTT. This gives the protein CASRRGSNQPQHF.

The J gene is TRBJ2-1, the V gene TRBV10-3, with TRBD2 matching over 11 bases. This CDR3 contains 15 residues. Germline loops: CDR1 ENHRY, CDR2 SYGVKD. Trimming removed 6 bases from V and 0 bases from J; junction bases left unmatched: 1. The CDR3 loop reads CAIRGLAASYNEQFF. The CDR3 DNA is TGTGCCATCAGGGGACTAGCGGCCTCCTACAATGAGCAGTTCTTC.

The chain carries TRBV7-2 and TRBJ2-5; tentative D call: TRBD2 (5 bases). The CDR3 length is 13 residues. V was trimmed by 2 bases and J by 5 bases, leaving 9 bases between them. From germline, CDR1 is SGHTA and CDR2 FQGNSA. The CDR3 region has the DNA TGTGCCAGCAGCTTAACCTCGGGGGAGACCCAGTACTTC. Amino acid sequence: CASSLTSGETQYF.

In this sample, this clone turned up a few times. The chain links TRBV6-6 to TRBJ2-3; D ambiguous. CDR1 and CDR2 (germline): MNHNY, SVGAGI (reference sequence). The CDR3 is 11 amino acids. Between the trimmed V and J ends, which lost 4 bases and 5 bases, there was a span of 4 bases. This chain's CDR3 is CASSFQDTQYF. The CDR3 DNA reads as TGTGCCAGCAGTTTTCAAGATACGCAGTATTTT.

The chain uses TRBV9 and TRBJ2-1, with 9 nucleotides matching TRBD1. V gave up 3 bases and J gave up 4 bases; unmatched junction bases: 8. The V gene's germline CDR1 is SGDLS and CDR2 YYNGEE. The CDR3 has 16 residues. The CDR3 sequence is CASSGLGTGRYNEQFF. DNA of the CDR3: TGTGCCAGCAGCGGTCTTGGGACAGGGAGGTACAATGAGCAGTTCTTC.

This chain uses TRBV15 with TRBJ2-2; no definite D call. The germline gives CDR1 LNHNV, CDR2 YYDKDF (reference sequence). V lost 1 base, J lost 4 bases, and 7 bases lay in between. The CDR3 totals 14 residues. CDR3 amino acids: CATSRGAGTGELFF. The CDR3 nucleotides are TGTGCCACCAGCAGAGGAGCAGGCACCGGGGAGCTGTTTTTT. The full variable domain, rest sourced from reference TRBV15 and TRBJ2-2, is DAMVIQNPRYQVTQFGKPVTLSCSQTLNHNVMYWYQQKSSQAPKLLFHYYDKDFNNEADTPDNFQSRRPNTSFCFLDIRSPGLGDTAMYLCATSRGAGTGELFFGEGSRLTVL.

This chain uses TRBV7-8 with TRBJ1-5, with a weak D call TRBD1 (6 bases). Germline CDR1 reads SGHVS; CDR2 reads FQNEAQ. V was trimmed by 1 base and J by 0 bases, leaving 13 bases between them. The CDR3 runs to 17 residues. The CDR3 region has the DNA TGTGCCAGCAGCTTAGTATTCAGGGACAATAGCAATCAGCCCCAGCATTTT. Translation: CASSLVFRDNSNQPQHF.

The chain carries TRBV4-1 and TRBJ1-2; 10 nucleotides line up with TRBD1. Trimming took 2 bases from V and 4 from J; bases not matched to a gene: 7. Germline V CDR1 and CDR2: MGHRA, YSYEKL. The CDR3 has 16 residues. For the CDR3, the DNA is TGCGCCAGCAGCCAACCGACAGGGGGCAATCCCTATGGCTACACCTTC. Translation: CASSQPTGGNPYGYTF.

The rearrangement links TRBV7-9 to TRBJ2-3, with 9 bases lining up with TRBD1. Germline V gene data show CDR1 as SEHNR and CDR2 as FQNEAQ (reference sequence). After removal of 8 bases from V and 1 base from J, the junction contained 4 bases not matched to a gene. This CDR3 has 14 amino acids. The CDR3 bases are TGTGCCAGCGGGTGGACAGGGGGCACAGATACGCAGTATTTT. As protein: CASGWTGGTDTQYF.

The chain joins TRBV30 to TRBJ1-2, with 7 bases fitting TRBD1. Germline CDR1 is GTSNPN and CDR2 is SVGIG (reference sequence). The CDR3 has 15 amino acids. The ends lost 0 bases at V and 8 bases at J; junction bases unmatched: 12. CDR3 DNA: TGTGCCTGGAGTGTACTTGGAGGGGGCGCCGGGGGCTACACCTTC. Translated, it gives CAWSVLGGGAGGYTF.

V and J are TRBV11-3 and TRBJ2-3; possible D gene TRBD2, 6 bases. This CDR3 is built from 16 residues. CDR1 SGHNT and CDR2 YENEEA come from the germline V gene. With 5 bases removed from V and 2 bases from J, the gap between germline ends came to 17 bases. The CDR3 bases are TGTGCCAGCAGCCCGGGGAGGATCATGCACACAGATACGCAGTATTTT. This codes for CASSPGRIMHTDTQYF.

CDR3 sequence: CASTLLQGTVRFSEQYF. The CDR3, as DNA: TGTGCCAGCACCCTACTACAGGGAACCGTGAGGTTTAGCGAGCAGTACTTC. This rearrangement joins TRBV28 to TRBJ2-7; D is perhaps TRBD1 (6 bases). CDR3 length equals 17 residues. CDR1 and CDR2 (germline): MDHEN, SYDVKM. The ends were cut back, 7 bases at V and 6 bases at J, with 28 bases in the middle.

This clone was recorded a few times. The chain combines TRBV4-1 with TRBJ2-2; 12 bases agree with TRBD2. V shed 2 bases, J shed 4 bases, and the junction held 5 bases outside the gene matches. This CDR3 is 17 amino acids long. The germline gives CDR1 MGHRA, CDR2 YSYEKL. The CDR3 sequence: CASSQLTSGGITGELFF. Here the CDR3 DNA reads TGCGCCAGCAGCCAACTAACTAGCGGGGGGATCACCGGGGAGCTGTTTTTT.